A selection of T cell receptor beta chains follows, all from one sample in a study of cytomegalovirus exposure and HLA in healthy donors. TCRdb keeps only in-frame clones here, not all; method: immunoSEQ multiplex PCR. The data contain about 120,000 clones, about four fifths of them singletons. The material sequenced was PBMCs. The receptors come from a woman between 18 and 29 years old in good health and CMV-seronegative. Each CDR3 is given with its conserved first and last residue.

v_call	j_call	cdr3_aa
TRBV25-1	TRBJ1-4	CASSEYRDNEKLFF
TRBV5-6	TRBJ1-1	CASTLTGWTEAFF
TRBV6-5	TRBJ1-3	CASSYSADSGNTIYF
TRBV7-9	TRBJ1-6	CASSLVESNSPLHF
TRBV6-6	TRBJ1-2	CASSYEGQGVGYTF
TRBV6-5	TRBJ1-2	CASRPQTGPYGYTF
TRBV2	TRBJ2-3	CSQPGGGIDTQYF
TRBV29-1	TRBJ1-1	CSVYRAVVTEAFF
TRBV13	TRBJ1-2	CASSPTGYGYTF
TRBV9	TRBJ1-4	CASSDDRVRHEKLFF
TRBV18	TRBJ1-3	CASSPRDRGQVGGNTIYF
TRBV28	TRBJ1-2	CASSLGLGDRGNGYTF